Below are 26 T cell receptor beta chains sequenced from a single sample in a study of blood T cell repertoires in COVID-19. TCRdb keeps only in-frame clones here, not all; method: immunoSEQ multiplex PCR. Of 650,000 to 800,000 clones listed, approximately 90% are singletons. The sample taken for sequencing was peripheral blood. The origin of the receptors is a woman aged 18-30 years with acute or convalescent COVID-19.

The gene calls are TRBV27 and TRBJ1-1, with 10 bases that match TRBD1. V lost 5 bases and J lost 4; bases outside the gene matches: 10. Looked up from germline, CDR1 is MNHEY and CDR2 is SMNVEV (reference sequence). The CDR3 covers 16 residues. The CDR3 loop is CASSTRLTGGGTEAFF. The DNA of the CDR3 is TGTGCCAGCAGTACCCGCTTGACAGGGGGCGGCACTGAAGCTTTCTTT.

V is TRBV5-4 and J is TRBJ1-1; 8 bases are shared with TRBD1. CDR3 length equals 15 residues. After removal of 7 bases from V and 0 bases from J, the junction contained 8 bases not matched to a gene. CDR1 is SGHNT and CDR2 is YYREEE in the germline V gene (reference sequence). This CDR3 reads CASQPGQGMNTEAFF. Here the CDR3 DNA reads TGTGCCAGCCAACCTGGACAGGGTATGAACACTGAAGCTTTCTTT.

This sequence joins TRBV27 and TRBJ1-5; 7 bases map to TRBD1. The CDR3 is 16 residues long. V gave up 6 bases and J gave up 2 bases; unmatched junction bases: 10. The germline V gene encodes CDR1 MNHEY and CDR2 SMNVEV (reference sequence). CDR3 region: CASRSLYRGGNQPQHF. The CDR3 coding sequence is TGTGCCAGCAGATCCCTTTACAGGGGAGGCAATCAGCCCCAGCATTTT.

The V call is TRBV27, the J call TRBJ2-7, with D tentatively TRBD2 (5 bases). Germline values: CDR1 MNHEY, CDR2 SMNVEV (reference sequence). Trimming removed 2 bases at V and 4 bases at J, with 15 bases between. This CDR3 region has 15 residues. The CDR3 sequence: CASSLRTPLTYEQYF. The CDR3 nucleotides read TGTGCCAGCAGTTTACGGACTCCCCTAACTTACGAGCAGTACTTC.

V usage is TRBV21-1 and J usage is TRBJ2-1; the table assigns TRBD1, which was not confirmed against the DNA. TRBV21-1 is described as a pseudogene. This CDR3 has 19 amino acids. The CDR3 here is CASSDQDRMGSSSYNEQFF. In DNA form, the CDR3 reads TGTGCCAGCAGCGACCAAGACAGGATGGGGTCCAGCTCCTACAATGAGCAGTTCTTC.

There are a few counts of this clone. The chain recombines TRBV11-2 with TRBJ1-1, with 8 positions matching TRBD1. V trimming: 5 bases; J trimming: 4 bases; junction bases outside the gene matches: 9. Germline CDR1 and CDR2: SGHAT and FQNNGV. This CDR3 region has 15 residues. The CDR3 DNA reads as TGTGCCAGCAGCCTCCTGGACAGGGCCGGCACTGAAGCTTTCTTT. Its translation: CASSLLDRAGTEAFF. Combining the CDR3 with reference TRBV11-2 and TRBJ1-1 gives the whole variable domain EAGVAQSPRYKIIEKRQSVAFWCNPISGHATLYWYQQILGQGPKLLIQFQNNGVVDDSQLPKDRFSAERLKGVDSTLKIQPAKLEDSAVYLCASSLLDRAGTEAFFGQGTRLTVV.

The chain joins TRBV9 to TRBJ1-2; TRBD1 is a possible D gene (5 bases). Germline V CDR1 and CDR2: SGDLS, YYNGEE. CDR3 length equals 15 residues. The germline V and J ends were trimmed by 4 bases and 2 bases, with 15 bases remaining between them. DNA for the CDR3: TGTGCCAGCAGCTCGTCGGGAGGGGCCAACTATGGCTACACCTTC. It is translated as CASSSSGGANYGYTF.

The rearrangement joins TRBV7-2 to TRBJ2-1; 8 bases map to TRBD2. The CDR3 totals 15 residues. The junction had 10 bases not matched to a gene; V was cut back by 3 bases and J by 9 bases. Germline V gene data show CDR1 as SGHTA and CDR2 as FQGNSA. The CDR3, as DNA: TGTGCCAGCAGCTTTGGCGGGGGGAAGTCTGGTGAGCAGTTCTTC. This encodes CASSFGGGKSGEQFF.

In this sample, this clone turned up once. The rearrangement links TRBV9 to TRBJ1-2, with 7 bases fitting TRBD1. Germline V lookup: CDR1 SGDLS, CDR2 YYNGEE. The CDR3 runs to 13 residues. Losses at the gene ends were 4 bases for V and 2 bases for J; bases not matched to a gene: 2. CDR3: CASSTGENYGYTF. Written as DNA, the CDR3 is TGTGCCAGCAGCACAGGGGAAAACTATGGCTACACCTTC.

The chain has TRBV6-2 or TRBV6-3 and TRBJ2-1; 10 nucleotides match TRBD2. The germline V gene has CDR1 MNHEY and CDR2 SVGEGT. The CDR3 contains 17 residues. With 2 bases clipped from V and 4 bases from J, the junction kept 8 bases outside the gene matches. This CDR3 is CASSYPPGLAPYNEQFF. The CDR3 nucleotides are TGTGCCAGCAGTTACCCTCCGGGACTAGCGCCATACAATGAGCAGTTCTTC.

The CDR3 sequence is CASSQVEAEQFF. CDR3 DNA: TGTGCCAGCAGCCAAGTAGAGGCTGAGCAGTTCTTC. The gene calls are TRBV3-1 (or the pseudogene TRBV3-2) and TRBJ2-1; D gene ambiguous. V was cut by 1 base and J by 9 bases, with 7 bases left in between. The CDR3 totals 12 residues. Germline lookup yields CDR1 LGHDT and CDR2 YNNKEL (reference sequence).

The rearrangement links TRBV7-2 to TRBJ1-2; TRBD1 might be the D (5 bases). The CDR3 is made up of 14 amino acids. Germline values: CDR1 SGHTA, CDR2 FQGNSA. Deletions cut 5 bases from V and 7 bases from J, with 17 bases between. The CDR3 DNA reads as TGTGCCAGCAGCGCCCCCGGGGGAAGTCTTGGCTACACCTTC. Its protein product is CASSAPGGSLGYTF.

The chain uses TRBV6-5 and TRBJ1-5; maybe TRBD1 (5 bases). In germline, CDR1 is MNHEY, CDR2 SVGAGI. The CDR3 has 15 residues. V shed 6 bases and J shed 3 bases, with 15 bases lying between them. The CDR3 region is CASRREPGLNQPQHF. CDR3 bases: TGTGCCAGCAGGCGGGAGCCGGGACTCAATCAGCCCCAGCATTTT.

The chain couples TRBV19 to TRBJ1-2; 8 bases align to TRBD1. There are 14 residues in the CDR3. Germline lookup yields CDR1 LNHDA and CDR2 SQIVND (reference sequence). V trimming: 3 bases; J trimming: 6 bases; junction bases outside the gene matches: 6. The CDR3 DNA reads TGTGCCAGTAGTATCGGACAGGGAGTGAATGGCTACACCTTC. This gives the protein CASSIGQGVNGYTF. Complete variable domain (other parts from reference TRBV19 and TRBJ1-2): DGGITQSPKYLFRKEGQNVTLSCEQNLNHDAMYWYRQDPGQGLRLIYYSQIVNDFQKGDIAEGYSVSREKKESFPLTVTSAQKNPTAFYLCASSIGQGVNGYTFGSGTRLTVV.

This chain connects TRBV24-1 to TRBJ2-3, with 8 positions matching TRBD2. This CDR3 is built from 15 residues. Germline V gives CDR1 KGHDR, CDR2 SFDVKD. V trimming: 1 base; J trimming: 3 bases; junction bases outside the gene matches: 2. CDR3 sequence (DNA): TGTGCCACCAGTGATTTTACGGGGGGGACAGATACGCAGTATTTT. It yields the protein CATSDFTGGTDTQYF.

The rearrangement uses TRBV7-2 and TRBJ1-1, with a weak D call TRBD1 (6 bases). V gave up 6 bases and J gave up 6 bases, with 14 bases separating them. The CDR3 totals 13 residues. From germline, CDR1 is SGHTA and CDR2 FQGNSA. The CDR3 DNA is TGTGCCAGCAGGCTCGGGGGGGGCTCTGAAGCTTTCTTT. It translates to CASRLGGGSEAFF.

V and J are TRBV21-1 and TRBJ1-4; whether TRBD1, the table's D call, matches the DNA was not checked. TRBV21-1 is shown as a pseudogene. The CDR3 covers 15 residues. The CDR3 DNA reads TGTGCCAGCAGCAAAGATGGTCAAGGGGTGGAAAAACTGTTTTTT. It specifies CASSKDGQGVEKLFF.

This clone was seen just once. The genes are TRBV7-2 and TRBJ1-6; D is uncertain. This CDR3 region has 10 residues. The V gene's germline CDR1 is SGHTA and CDR2 FQGNSA. Trimming took off 8 bases at V and 11 bases at J, with 7 bases between the two ends. For the CDR3, the DNA is TGTGCCAGCGGGCCTCCACCCCTCCACTTT. It translates to CASGPPPLHF. The whole variable domain, filled in from reference TRBV7-2 and TRBJ1-6, reads GAGVSQSPSNKVTEKGKDVELRCDPISGHTALYWYRQSLGQGLEFLIYFQGNSAPDKSGLPSDRFSAERTGGSVSTLTIQRTQQEDSAVYLCASGPPPLHFGNGTRLTVT.

The chain joins TRBV18 to TRBJ2-1; 9 bases map to TRBD1. CDR1 KGHSH and CDR2 LQKENI come from the germline V gene. The CDR3 consists of 16 residues. Trimming took 0 bases from V and 9 from J; bases not matched to a gene: 9. CDR3 sequence: CASSPPLKGQGSEQFF. The DNA for the CDR3 is TGTGCCAGCTCACCACCTTTGAAGGGACAGGGATCTGAGCAGTTCTTC.

This clone has more than one count but fewer than ten. CDR3 residues: CATNLQGRNYGYTF. CDR3 in DNA: TGTGCCACCAATTTGCAGGGCCGTAACTATGGCTACACCTTC. The chain has TRBV19 and TRBJ1-2, with D perhaps TRBD1 (5 bases). The CDR3 is made up of 14 amino acids. V was cut by 10 bases and J by 1 base, with 16 bases left in between. The V gene's germline CDR1 is LNHDA and CDR2 SQIVND (reference sequence).

This chain connects TRBV30 to TRBJ2-7; possible D gene TRBD2, 5 bases. The CDR3 runs 15 residues. Germline loops: CDR1 GTSNPN, CDR2 SVGIG (reference sequence). V gave up 0 bases and J gave up 0 bases, with 12 bases separating them. CDR3 coding DNA: TGTGCCTGGAGTGTAGAGGCAGCGGTCTCCTACGAGCAGTACTTC. Its protein product is CAWSVEAAVSYEQYF.

The chain links TRBV5-1 to TRBJ2-3, with D perhaps matching TRBD2 (6 bases). The CDR3 spans 15 residues. V lost 2 bases, J lost 2 bases, and 12 bases lay in between. Per the germline V gene, CDR1 is SGHRS and CDR2 is YFSETQ. CDR3 sequence (DNA): TGCGCCAGCAGCTTCTCCGGGACTTACACAGATACGCAGTATTTT. It translates to CASSFSGTYTDTQYF.

V gene TRBV23-1 combines with J gene TRBJ2-1; D possibly corresponds to TRBD2 (6 bases). TRBV23-1 is filed as an ORF, its function uncertain. The CDR3 length is 14 residues. Trimming removed 0 bases from V and 7 bases from J, with 10 bases in between. CDR3 residues: CASSQSGGVNEQFF. The CDR3 DNA is TGCGCCAGCAGTCAATCGGGCGGGGTGAATGAGCAGTTCTTC.

Turning to this clone: At one of its ends the junction is not consistent with the germline gene, which may arise from a read error. The chain carries TRBV13 and TRBJ1-2, with a tentative D call TRBD1 (5 bases). Germline loops: CDR1 PRHDT, CDR2 FYEKMQ (reference sequence). This CDR3 comprises 11 residues. The CDR3 here is CACREDYGYTF. As DNA, the CDR3 is TGTGCCTGCAGGGAGGACTATGGCTACACCTTC. The variable domain in full, completed from reference TRBV13 and TRBJ1-2, reads AAGVIQSPRHLIKEKRETATLKCYPIPRHDTVYWYQQGPGQDPQFLISFYEKMQSDKGSIPDRFSAQQFSDYHSELNMSSLELGDSALYFCACREDYGYTFGSGTRLTVV.

Here the CDR3 DNA reads TGTGCCAGCAGCGTTTCCGGGACAGGAAACGACTATGGCTACACCTTC. It is translated as CASSVSGTGNDYGYTF. The V gene is TRBV9, the J gene TRBJ1-2, with TRBD1 matching 8 bases. The junction had 9 bases not matched to a gene; V was cut back by 2 bases and J by 3 bases. CDR3 length: 16 residues. The germline V gene has CDR1 SGDLS and CDR2 YYNGEE. The entire variable domain, with the rest obtained from reference TRBV9 and TRBJ1-2, is as follows: DSGVTQTPKHLITATGQRVTLRCSPRSGDLSVYWYQQSLDQGLQFLIQYYNGEERAKGNILERFSAQQFPDLHSELNLSSLELGDSALYFCASSVSGTGNDYGYTFGSGTRLTVV.

This clone was seen just once. The chain couples TRBV28 to TRBJ1-2; no definite D call. This CDR3 has 12 amino acids. Germline-derived CDR1 and CDR2 are MDHEN and SYDVKM. The germline V and J ends were trimmed by 5 bases and 5 bases, with 9 bases remaining between them. The CDR3: CASSEGGYGYTF. The CDR3 DNA reads as TGTGCCAGCAGTGAGGGCGGATATGGCTACACCTTC.